Listed below are T cell receptor beta chains from one sample, sequenced in a study of T cell repertoires in cytomegalovirus infection. Their antigen targets remain unknown. One entry per CDR3 protein results from TCRdb running MiXCR on the reads. Of 200,000 to 250,000 distinct CDR3 sequences detected, 38% appear once; the ten largest clones hold 55% to 60%. Here the sequenced sample was CD8+ T cells from cultured PBMCs, taken from culture after CMV antigen stimulation. The receptors stem from a human donor in good health (CMV status not recorded). Some clones in this sample may be carry-over from other donors' samples. The CDR3 runs from the conserved cysteine through the conserved F or W. Fields, in order: clone size, J gene, V gene, D gene, CDR3 DNA, CDR3 protein. A D gene is named only where the DNA matches it firmly. Rows give clone size only sometimes, using once, few, many, or a class for an expanded clone.

>.|TRBJ2-3|TRBV12-3/TRBV12-4|TRBD1
TGTGCCAGCAGCCGAAGTCAAGCCGGGACAGGGGGTTCCCCACGCACAGATACGCAGTATTTT
CASSRSQAGTGGSPRTDTQYF
>.|TRBJ2-5|TRBV7-9|.
TGTGCCAGCAGCCCTAGGACAGCGGCGGAGTCCCAGTACTTC
CASSPRTAAESQYF
>few|TRBJ2-4|TRBV7-6|TRBD2
TGTGCCAGCAGCTCCCCCCCCCTAGCGGGAGGAAAAAACATTCAGTACTTC
CASSSPPLAGGKNIQYF
>.|TRBJ2-4|TRBV19|.
TGTGCCAGTGGTATAGTGGTGGGAAGAACGCTAGCCAAAAACATTCAGTACTTC
CASGIVVGRTLAKNIQYF
>few|TRBJ1-2|TRBV7-9|.
TGTGCCAGCAGCGCCGGCGGGGGGCTCCCAGGGGGCTACACCTTC
CASSAGGGLPGGYTF
>few|TRBJ1-6|TRBV7-4|TRBD1
TGTGCCAGCAGTCCAGGACAGGGTACTTCACCCCTCCACTTT
CASSPGQGTSPLHF
>.|TRBJ2-1|TRBV7-8|TRBD2
TGTGCCAGCAGCTTAGGGCGGGGGGGATCTTACAATGAGCAGTTCTTC
CASSLGRGGSYNEQFF
>.|TRBJ1-2|TRBV18|.
TGTGCCAGCTCACCCCGTGATGGGAACCACTATGGCTACACCTTC
CASSPRDGNHYGYTF
>.|TRBJ2-2|TRBV4-1|TRBD1
TGCGCCAGCAGCCAAGGGACAGGGTCCGGGGAGCTGTTTTTT
CASSQGTGSGELFF
>few|TRBJ2-3|TRBV27|TRBD1
TGTGCCAGCAGACTGCTAGGACAGGGTCCTAATACGCAGTATTTT
CASRLLGQGPNTQYF
>few|TRBJ1-5|TRBV7-6|.
TGTGCCAGCAGCCCCCAAGGCGGGGTTGGCAATCAGCCCCAGCATTTT
CASSPQGGVGNQPQHF
>few|TRBJ2-2|TRBV4-1|TRBD2
TGCGCCAGCAGCCATCCTCGACTAGCGGGAGGGAAGGAGGGGGAGCTGTTTTTT
CASSHPRLAGGKEGELFF
>.|TRBJ2-7|TRBV7-2|.
TGTGCCAGCAGCTTAAAGGGGGGCAGTTTTTACGAGCAGTACTTC
CASSLKGGSFYEQYF
>few|TRBJ2-7|TRBV7-8|.
TGTGCCAGCAGCCCACTATTGTCGGGGTCGGCTACCTACGAGCAGTACTTC
CASSPLLSGSATYEQYF
>.|TRBJ2-1|TRBV19|TRBD2
TGTGCCAGTAGCACGGGAGGGTTAAATGAGCAGTTCTTC
CASSTGGLNEQFF
>.|TRBJ2-1|TRBV14|TRBD2
TGTGCCAGCAGCCAAGATTTTGCTAGCGGGGCGAGCTCCTACAATGAGCAGTTCTTC
CASSQDFASGASSYNEQFF
>few|TRBJ2-7|TRBV28|.
TGTGCCAGCAGTCTCAGGACGATGGCCCTACGCTCCTACGAGCAGTACTTC
CASSLRTMALRSYEQYF